The clone carrying this T cell receptor beta chain was counted a few times. Its antigen is undetermined. MiXCR was run by TCRdb on the reads, yielding one entry per CDR3 protein. The top ten hold more than 2.5% of the sample, which has about 740,000 distinct CDR3 sequences, roughly a third seen once. The data are from a study of T cell repertoires in cytomegalovirus infection. On the study more broadly: Shared public TCR beta signatures pointed to both CMV infection and a matching HLA type.

Study-level results: Cumulative frequency of public TCR beta families picked out carriers of CMV plus the relevant HLA. The ex vivo response showed dominance by HLA-C-restricted CMV-specific TCR beta clonotypes.

Germline V gene lookup returns CDR1 DFQATT and CDR2 SNEGSKA (reference sequence). The CDR3 is made up of 14 amino acids. V gave up 6 bases and J gave up 0 bases, with 14 bases separating them. Sequenced: PBMCs. This TCR came from a human donor in good health (CMV status not recorded). Some clones in this sample may be carry-over from other donors' samples. J is TRBJ1-1 and V is TRBV20-1; D ambiguous. The CDR3 region has the DNA TGCAGTGCACGCCGCCGGGAGATGAACACTGAAGCTTTCTTT. Its translation: CSARRREMNTEAFF.